This T cell receptor beta chain came from a study of blood T cell repertoires in COVID-19. Participants came from roughly 24 US areas, aged roughly 18 to 89 years. Participants reported their clinical history, and cohort assignment relied on those reports. The authors' processing: Counts of nucleated cells, estimated from reference gene primer amplification, were obtained. Generated by immunoSEQ multiplex PCR, the TCRdb table keeps only in-frame clones and is missing some. V, J and clone size are those of that table, while D and trimming were read from the DNA. The sample holds under 250,000 clones, 82% seen once. This TCR came from a woman in her sixties or seventies who had recovered from COVID-19. Sequencing used PBMCs or T cells enriched from blood (not recorded which).

The CDR3 is CASSPQGARNQPQHF. CDR3 coding DNA: TGTGCCAGCAGCCCCCAGGGGGCCCGCAATCAGCCCCAGCATTTT. The chain employs TRBV11-2 and TRBJ1-5, with 8 nucleotides matching TRBD1. With 5 bases clipped from V and 2 bases from J, the junction kept 5 bases outside the gene matches. This CDR3 contains 15 residues. CDR1 is SGHAT, CDR2 FQNNGV, per germline.